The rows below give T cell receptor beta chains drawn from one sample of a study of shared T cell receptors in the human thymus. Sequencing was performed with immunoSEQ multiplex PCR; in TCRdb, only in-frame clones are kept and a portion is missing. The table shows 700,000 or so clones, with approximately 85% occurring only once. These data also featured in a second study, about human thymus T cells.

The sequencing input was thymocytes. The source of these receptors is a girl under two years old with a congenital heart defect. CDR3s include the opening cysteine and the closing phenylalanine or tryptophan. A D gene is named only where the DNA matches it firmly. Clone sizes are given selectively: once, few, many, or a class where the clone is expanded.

DNA: TGTGCCAGCAGTTTACTGGTCCTGACAGGAAACTATGGCTACACCTTC
CDR3: CASSLLVLTGNYGYTF
D: .
length: 16
V: TRBV28
J: TRBJ1-2
size: .

DNA: TGTGCCAGCAGCAAACCGGGACAGGGGTCCTACGAGCAGTACTTC
CDR3: CASSKPGQGSYEQYF
D: TRBD1
length: 15
V: TRBV5-8
J: TRBJ2-7
size: .

DNA: TGTGCCATCAGTGAATTATACAGGGGGGGGATGAACACTGAAGCTTTCTTT
CDR3: CAISELYRGGMNTEAFF
D: TRBD1
length: 17
V: TRBV10-3
J: TRBJ1-1
size: .

DNA: TGTGCCAGCAGCACCCTCGGCTGGGAGGCTTTCTTT
CDR3: CASSTLGWEAFF
D: .
length: 12
V: TRBV5-6
J: TRBJ1-1
size: .

DNA: TGTGCCAGCAGCTTAGTACTAGCGGACGCGAACACCGGGGAGCTGTTTTTT
CDR3: CASSLVLADANTGELFF
D: TRBD2
length: 17
V: TRBV7-6
J: TRBJ2-2
size: .

DNA: TGCAGTGCTAGACGTGGTGCGGGCTACACCTTC
CDR3: CSARRGAGYTF
D: .
length: 11
V: TRBV20-1
J: TRBJ1-2
size: .

DNA: TGTGCCAGCAGCCCTCCTCTGGGACAGAAGAAAGCTTTCTTT
CDR3: CASSPPLGQKKAFF
D: TRBD1
length: 14
V: TRBV5-8
J: TRBJ1-1
size: .

DNA: TGCGCCAGCCAAATAAGGGGAAAAGTAGGGGGCCTCGGGAGCTCGGTGTCCGCTGAAGCTTTCTTT
CDR3: CASQIRGKVGGLGSSVSAEAFF
D: TRBD1
length: 22
V: TRBV10-1
J: TRBJ1-1
size: .

DNA: TGCGCCAGCAGCCAAGTGCTTGTCTTACCGGGACAGGGGGCGTCTGGCTACACCTTC
CDR3: CASSQVLVLPGQGASGYTF
D: TRBD1
length: 19
V: TRBV4-1
J: TRBJ1-2
size: .

DNA: TGTGCCAGCAGCTTGGCCTCATCATCGTCGGCGGTTTCCGAGCAGTACTTC
CDR3: CASSLASSSSAVSEQYF
D: .
length: 17
V: TRBV5-5
J: TRBJ2-7
size: .

DNA: TGTGCCAGCAGTGATAAAATCGTGAAGCGACCCAATCAGCCCCAGCATTTT
CDR3: CASSDKIVKRPNQPQHF
D: .
length: 17
V: TRBV6-1
J: TRBJ1-5
size: few

DNA: TGTGCCAGCAGCCACCGGCGACACCCCTCCTACGAGCAGTACTTC
CDR3: CASSHRRHPSYEQYF
D: .
length: 15
V: TRBV14
J: TRBJ2-7
size: .

DNA: TGTGCCAGCAGAGACCCCCGGGGAGGGGACACCGGGGAGCTGTTTTTT
CDR3: CASRDPRGGDTGELFF
D: TRBD2
length: 16
V: TRBV28
J: TRBJ2-2
size: .

DNA: TGTGCCAGCAGTTTAAGTAACAGATTCAACTATGGCTACACCTTC
CDR3: CASSLSNRFNYGYTF
D: .
length: 15
V: TRBV27
J: TRBJ1-2
size: .

DNA: TGCAGCGTTGAAGGGGACAAGAAAGAGGACAAGCAAGAGACCCAGTACTTC
CDR3: CSVEGDKKEDKQETQYF
D: .
length: 17
V: TRBV29-1
J: TRBJ2-5
size: .

DNA: TGTGCCAGCAGTGTTGATACAGGGGAAGGCGGCTACACCTTC
CDR3: CASSVDTGEGGYTF
D: TRBD1
length: 14
V: TRBV25-1
J: TRBJ1-2
size: few

DNA: TGTGCCAGCAGCTTAGGCGGGGGGGTTACTTTCTTC
CDR3: CASSLGGGVTFF
D: TRBD2
length: 12
V: TRBV7-2
J: TRBJ2-1
size: .

DNA: TGTGCCAGCAGGAAATTATTAGACAGTTACGAGCAGTACTTC
CDR3: CASRKLLDSYEQYF
D: .
length: 14
V: TRBV11-2
J: TRBJ2-7
size: .

DNA: TGTGCCAGCTCACCACCGATTACGCCCCAGGGGTGGGATGGCTACACCTTC
CDR3: CASSPPITPQGWDGYTF
D: .
length: 17
V: TRBV18
J: TRBJ1-2
size: .

DNA: TGTGCCAGCAGTGGGGGGGACAGGGACTATGGCTACACCTTC
CDR3: CASSGGDRDYGYTF
D: TRBD1
length: 14
V: TRBV27
J: TRBJ1-2
size: .

DNA: TGTGCCAGCAGCTCGGACAGAGAAGAAAAACTGTTTTTT
CDR3: CASSSDREEKLFF
D: .
length: 13
V: TRBV7-9
J: TRBJ1-4
size: .

DNA: TGTGCCAGTACCATGACAGGGTACAATAGCAATCAGCCCCAGCATTTT
CDR3: CASTMTGYNSNQPQHF
D: TRBD1
length: 16
V: TRBV19
J: TRBJ1-5
size: .

DNA: TGTGCCAGCAGCTTTAGCGGGGGGGTCACAGATACGCAGTATTTT
CDR3: CASSFSGGVTDTQYF
D: TRBD2
length: 15
V: TRBV7-3
J: TRBJ2-3
size: .

DNA: TGCGCCAGCAGCTTGATTCAGGGGGACAGCACAGATACGCAGTATTTT
CDR3: CASSLIQGDSTDTQYF
D: TRBD1
length: 16
V: TRBV5-1
J: TRBJ2-3
size: few

DNA: TGTGCCAGCAGTCTTACAGGGGACGACACTGAAGCTTTCTTT
CDR3: CASSLTGDDTEAFF
D: TRBD1
length: 14
V: TRBV6-6
J: TRBJ1-1
size: once

DNA: TGTGCCAGCAGCAACAGGGGGGTCAACACTGAAGCTTTCTTT
CDR3: CASSNRGVNTEAFF
D: TRBD1
length: 14
V: TRBV6-6
J: TRBJ1-1
size: .

DNA: TGTGCCAGCAGTTACACGTCCAGGCAAGAGACCCAGTACTTC
CDR3: CASSYTSRQETQYF
D: .
length: 14
V: TRBV6-5
J: TRBJ2-5
size: .